The following is a T cell receptor beta chain sequence with its context. Its cognate antigen has yet to be identified. This could be a read error, since a much larger clone is one nucleotide away. Since no conserved phenylalanine or tryptophan closes the CDR3, a read error is the likely cause. Libraries were prepared through 5' RACE. Sequencing was performed on an Illumina HiSeq 2000. A universal primer binding site was added through template switching, and the final cDNA carried a unique molecular identifier so that TCR cDNA molecules could be counted accurately. Specific primers in the conserved constant-segment region were used to synthesize first-strand cDNA for TCR alpha and beta chains. To control for contamination, every cDNA library was double barcoded, receiving both a SMART-Mk sample barcode and Illumina barcodes. Two successive PCR steps introduced TruSeq adapter sequences along with Illumina sample barcodes. TCR alpha and beta cDNA libraries were sequenced on the Illumina HiSeq platform with custom primers. The original methods were these. MiGEC was used to process raw reads and extract unique molecular identifiers, and MiXCR was used to find CDR3 positions. Recombination models were inferred per individual with the repgenHMM and IGoR tools using an EM algorithm. The tcR package in R was used for shared clonotype analysis, with sharing normalized by the product of cloneset sizes. To study raw recombination without the effects of thymic and clonal selection, out-of-frame nonproductive sequences were analyzed. TCRdb cleaned the public reads at Q25 with fastp, built clones with MiXCR and kept in-frame beta chains. Each entry is one CDR3 protein sequence, shown with its most common DNA and genes. TCRdb's processing, not the study's, gives the V and J calls here. In this sample the table shows some 330,000 distinct CDR3 sequences, around 9% of which occur a single time. The ten largest make up about 8.1% of the sample.

This specimen comes from a study of identical twins listed by TCRdb under 2016. About the full investigation: To test whether fetal clonotypes persist, the study used deep sequencing on TCR alpha and beta repertoires from monozygotic twins, unrelated adults of various ages, and cord blood. To rule out contamination, the twin experiments were replicated at different times with different library preparation protocols.

The CDR3 has 14 amino acids, counting both end residues. Left in the record is the CDR3 DNA by itself, 42 bases read in frame from the first base. CDR1 and CDR2 are drawn from the germline V gene (reference sequence): MNHEY, SMNVEV. The V end loses 3 bases and the J end loses 0 bases, and a stretch of 8 bases separates them. Only healthy Caucasian donors were included. The researchers also sequenced three unrelated adults who were not twins: a male aged 18 to 30, a male aged 50 to 60, and a female aged 50 to 60. Using Miltenyi CD45RO+ enrichment and human naive T-cell isolation kits, memory (CD45RO+) and naive T cells were isolated from PBMC. The research as a whole found: Because the same donors could not be followed over many years, the conclusions relied on cross-sectional statistical analysis. Zero-insertion analyses could be partly confounded by invariant T cells such as MAIT and iNKT, though diverse VJ usage argued against such confounding for most clonotypes. Out-of-frame TCR alpha sharing in monozygotic twins was systematically underestimated by recombination models, whereas sharing between unrelated individuals was in agreement with the recombination models. Compared with coincidental sharing between unrelated individuals, an excess of low generation-probability sequences was observed among out-of-frame TCR alpha sequences shared between twins. Excess twin sharing in beta out-of-frame sequences was weaker because fewer shared sequences lowered the signal-to-noise ratio. Abundant cord blood beta clonotypes carried fewer insertions; young adult naive repertoires showed a weaker similar trend, while memory repertoires showed none.

The specimen was naive T cells sorted from blood. What the cell subset or site label conveys for this sample: cells isolated with a human naive T-cell isolation kit. This chain joins TRBV27 to TRBJ1-1; the D gene is unclear. This TCR derives from a woman between 50 and 59 years old in good health. CDR3 region: CASSFGEMNTEAFS. At the DNA level, the sequence is TGTGCCAGCAGTTTCGGCGAGATGAACACTGAAGCTTTCTCT.